This T cell receptor beta chain was recovered during a study of Ad26.COV2.S vaccination and SARS-CoV-2 variants. The overall study: A participant enrolled in the COV1001 Ad26.COV2.S trial arm provided the sample. Administration of Ad26.COV2.S was intramuscular, either once or twice 56 days apart.

Treatment defined: some 20 received Ad26.COV2.S at low or high dose, single or two shots; about five received placebo; per-sample allocation not given. Material that was analyzed had been drawn on day 63 after the first vaccine or placebo injection. Spike of the Wuhan-strain SARS-CoV-2 was expressed by an Ad26 vector, which formed the vaccine. Clones were read by immunoSEQ multiplex PCR, and TCRdb kept only the in-frame ones, dropping some. The repertoire consists of hundreds of thousands of clones, with roughly 84% occurring once and the leading ten covering about 3%. Concerning this clone itself: The antigen is undetermined.

Regarding the study as a whole: The authors reported substantial breadth in spike-specific CD8+ and CD4+ T cell responses after vaccination.

Germline V gene data show CDR1 as SGHTA and CDR2 as FQGNSA. The length of the CDR3 is 16 residues. V lost 2 bases, J lost 6 bases, and 19 bases lay in between. The source of this sequence is a person between 18 and 60 years old who received the Ad26.COV2.S COVID-19 vaccine or a placebo. The chain carries TRBV7-2 and TRBJ1-2, with D maybe TRBD1 (6 bases). Sequencing used peripheral blood, obtained in a trial of Ad26.COV2.S vaccine versus placebo. In nucleotides, the CDR3 is TGTGCCAGCAGCTTAATGGCGGAGCCAGGGGATCATGGCTACACCTTC. As protein: CASSLMAEPGDHGYTF.